This note documents a single TCR beta chain sequence. This clonotype was seen repeatedly, ten times or more. Its binding antigen is unknown. One base away there is no much larger clone; base qualities are not given. Library preparation used 5' RACE. Sequencing instrument: Illumina HiSeq 2500. A second roughly 6 to 11 cycle PCR used a sample-barcoded 5' primer and a J-beta primer mix. A template-switch 5' adaptor carrying 12 random nucleotides introduced a unique molecular identifier onto each TCR beta cDNA molecule. Each sample yielded at least 2.5 million CDR3-containing paired-end reads. All of the RNA was converted into first-strand cDNA using the Mint cDNA synthesis kit, with a TRBC-specific oligonucleotide serving as the primer. All cDNA was treated with uracil-DNA glycosylase and then went through a first 18-cycle PCR with the universal primers M1SS and BC2_uni_R. Turning to the authors' computational methods: Each sample was normalized by randomly selecting 1 million high-quality reads, each carrying a distinct molecular identifier. Reads with shared molecular identifiers were discarded instead of being binned into consensus sequences. MiTCR, run with a Q25 quality threshold and the strictest error-elimination algorithm, handled CDR3 identification, clonotype clustering and error correction. A nonparametric unseen species model with Euler transformation was used to estimate a lower bound on total TCR beta diversity. TCRdb redid the processing of the public reads, applying fastp at Q25 and MiXCR, and retained in-frame beta chains. Each entry is one CDR3 protein sequence, shown with its most common DNA and genes. TCRdb, not the original authors, processed these V and J calls. Within this sample are about 1.5 million distinct CDR3 sequences, with approximately 43% of them counted one time only. The top ten clonotypes cover about 4% of the sample.

The cysteine opens and the phenylalanine closes a CDR3 of 16 amino acids. Only the CDR3 region is kept as DNA, spanning 48 bases read in frame from base 1. Unmatched junction bases come to 8, with V trimmed by 1 base and J by 6 bases. CDR1 and CDR2 were assigned from the germline V gene as LGHNA and YSLEER. The data stem from a study of blood T cells in healthy people across ages (dated by TCRdb to 2014 to 2015). In the study overall: In model experiments, roughly one uniquely barcoded TCR beta cDNA molecule per two T cells was captured by template switching. Age-related changes in TCR beta repertoire diversity were measured in the study by deep sequencing normalized with unique cDNA molecular identifiers. Donors were grouped into four age groups: young (average roughly 15 years), middle-aged (around 39), aged (roughly 62) and long-lived (less than 85). To avoid experimental bias, donors of different ages were spread randomly across the sequencing lanes. Two additional independent replicas of 1 million unique cDNA reads from the same blood draw were analyzed for two donors (one aged 18 to 30 and one aged 80 or older). Here is what the overall study found, with its caveats: As age increased, observed TCR beta diversity per million T cells dropped in a roughly linear way, and a significant reduction was already evident by age around 41. Observed TCR beta diversity correlated strongly with the percentage of naive T cells measured by flow cytometry. Because the CMV infection status of the donors was unknown, age-related changes in expanded clonotypes may potentially have been confounded. Since profiling was done on bulk unsorted PBMCs, naive and antigen-experienced compartments could not be conclusively compared. Compared with the aged group, the long-lived group had more naive CD4+ T cells, fewer expanded clones and increased TCR diversity, a pattern suggesting age selection. Estimates of total diversity based on one million sequenced T cells were regarded as lower bounds and as underestimates.

The approximately 39 donors, aged about 6 to 100 years, were systemically healthy Caucasian individuals from Russia. Each donor gave about 9.8 milliliters of peripheral blood, drawn into EDTA-treated Vacutainer tubes. Ficoll-Paque density-gradient centrifugation was used to isolate PBMCs, with at least 6.5 million obtained per sample. Total RNA, at least 6 micrograms per sample, was extracted from PBMCs with Trizol reagent. Naive CD45RAhigh/CD27high T cell percentages were measured by flow cytometry on a PBMC aliquot from every donor. Sequencing was performed on blood. The clonotype originates from a young woman in good health. The chain is encoded by TRBV4-3 joined to TRBJ1-4; TRBD1 aligns with 7 central bases. CDR3 loop: CASSQGATGRDEKLFF. The nucleotide sequence is TGCGCCAGCAGCCAAGGGGCGACAGGGAGGGATGAAAAACTGTTTTTT.